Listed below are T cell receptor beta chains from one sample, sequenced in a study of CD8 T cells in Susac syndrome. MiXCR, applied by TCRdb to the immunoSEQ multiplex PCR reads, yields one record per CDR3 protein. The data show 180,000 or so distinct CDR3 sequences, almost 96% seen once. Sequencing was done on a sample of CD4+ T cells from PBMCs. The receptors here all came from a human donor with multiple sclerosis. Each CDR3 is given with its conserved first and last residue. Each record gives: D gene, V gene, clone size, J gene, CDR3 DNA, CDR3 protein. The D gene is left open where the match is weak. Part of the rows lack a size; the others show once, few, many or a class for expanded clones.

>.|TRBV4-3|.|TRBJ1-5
TGCGCCAGCAGCCAAGATGGGACCTCAAAGCAGCCCCAGCATTTT
CASSQDGTSKQPQHF
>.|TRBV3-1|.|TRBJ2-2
TGTGCCAGCAGCCAGCCCCAGGGCAGAGACACCGGGGAGCTGTTTTTT
CASSQPQGRDTGELFF
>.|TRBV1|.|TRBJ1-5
TGCACCAGCAGTGAGGGACAGGGGCGATCCAATCAGCCCCAGCATTTT
CTSSEGQGRSNQPQHF
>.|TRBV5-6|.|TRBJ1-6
TGTGCCAGCAGCTTGGCCCCGGGCTCACCCCTCCACTTT
CASSLAPGSPLHF
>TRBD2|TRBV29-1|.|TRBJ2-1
TGCAGCGTTGAGGCGGGGGGCCCCGATGAGCAGTTCTTC
CSVEAGGPDEQFF
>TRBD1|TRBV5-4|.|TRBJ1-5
TGTGCCAGCAGCTCCGACAGGGCTCAGCCCCAGCATTTT
CASSSDRAQPQHF
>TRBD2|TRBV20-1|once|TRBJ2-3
TGCAGCGGAAGTAGCGGGGGGGCCTTTACTAGCACAGATACGCAGTATTTT
CSGSSGGAFTSTDTQYF
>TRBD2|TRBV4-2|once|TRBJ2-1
TGTGCCAGCAGCCAAGACCCGGGGGGGCCGGGCTCCTACAATGAGCAGTTCTTC
CASSQDPGGPGSYNEQFF
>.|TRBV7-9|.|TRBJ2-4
TGTGCCAGCAGCACAACCGGGCCACAGTACTTC
CASSTTGPQYF
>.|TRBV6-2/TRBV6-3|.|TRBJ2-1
TGTGCCAGCACTCACCCGGGGGCCCCGAGGGGCTACAATGAGCAGTTCTTC
CASTHPGAPRGYNEQFF
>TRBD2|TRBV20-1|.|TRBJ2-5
TGCAGTGCTAGACCTATGACTAGCGGGGGTCGAGAGACCCAGTACTTC
CSARPMTSGGRETQYF
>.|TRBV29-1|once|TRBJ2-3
TGCAGCGTCAAGGGCCTGGGGGGAGATACGCAGTATTTT
CSVKGLGGDTQYF
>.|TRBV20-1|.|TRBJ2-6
TGCAGTGCTGTTAAGGGGGGTGCTGGGGCCAACGTCCTGACTTTC
CSAVKGGAGANVLTF
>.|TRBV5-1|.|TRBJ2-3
TGCGCCAGCAGCAGGCCCCGGCAGGATCCAGATACGCAGTATTTT
CASSRPRQDPDTQYF
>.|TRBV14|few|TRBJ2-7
TGTGCCAGCAGCCAAGTTTTAGGCTACGAGCAGTACTTC
CASSQVLGYEQYF
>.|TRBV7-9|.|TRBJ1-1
TGTGCCAGCAGCTTCGGGGCGAACACTGAAGCTTTCTTT
CASSFGANTEAFF
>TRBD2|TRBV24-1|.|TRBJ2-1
TGTGCCACCAGTGACCCGAGCGGGGCGGGGGATGAGCAGTTCTTC
CATSDPSGAGDEQFF
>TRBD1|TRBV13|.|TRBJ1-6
TGTGCCAGCAGCGTGGGACAGGGACTCGGCTCCTATAATTCACCCCTCCACTTT
CASSVGQGLGSYNSPLHF
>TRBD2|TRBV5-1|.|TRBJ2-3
TGCGCCAGCAGTCCTAGCGGGGGGAATGAAGATACGCAGTATTTT
CASSPSGGNEDTQYF
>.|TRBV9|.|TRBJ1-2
TGTGCCAGCAGCGTAGAGGAGGGCCGTAACTATGGCTACACCTTC
CASSVEEGRNYGYTF
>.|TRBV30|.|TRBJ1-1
TGTGCCTGGCGAGAAATCAGGACTGAAGCTTTCTTT
CAWREIRTEAFF
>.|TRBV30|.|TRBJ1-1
TGTGCCTGGAGTGTACTACGGGGGGTAGCTGAAGCTTTCTTT
CAWSVLRGVAEAFF
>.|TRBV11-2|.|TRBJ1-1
TGTGCCAGCAGCTTAGTGGGGGGCCTTGAAGCTTTCTTT
CASSLVGGLEAFF
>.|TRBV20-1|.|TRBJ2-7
TGCAGTGCTAGTCTACGGGCAGACGAGCAGTACTTC
CSASLRADEQYF
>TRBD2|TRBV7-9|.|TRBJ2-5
TGTGCCAGCAGCTTAAGCGGGGGGGCCTCGGGCGAGACCCAGTACTTC
CASSLSGGASGETQYF
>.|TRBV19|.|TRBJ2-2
TGTGCCAGTAGTATTGCCAGGGGCGCCGGGGAGCTGTTTTTT
CASSIARGAGELFF
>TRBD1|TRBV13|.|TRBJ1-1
TGTGCCAGCAGCTACAAGGACAGGGGCAACACTGAAGCTTTCTTT
CASSYKDRGNTEAFF
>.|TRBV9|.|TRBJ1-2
TGTGCCAGCACCCCGGCAACGGATGGCTACACCTTC
CASTPATDGYTF
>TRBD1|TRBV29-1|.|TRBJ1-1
TGCAGCGTTGAAGAGTGGACAGGATCTGCGAACACTGAAGCTTTCTTT
CSVEEWTGSANTEAFF
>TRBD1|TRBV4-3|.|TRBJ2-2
TGCGCCAGCAGCCAAGCGACCGGGACAGGGGACACCGGGGAGCTGTTTTTT
CASSQATGTGDTGELFF
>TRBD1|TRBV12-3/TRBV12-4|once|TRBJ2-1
TGTGCCAGCAGGAAGACAGGGGGTTACAATGAGCAGTTCTTC
CASRKTGGYNEQFF
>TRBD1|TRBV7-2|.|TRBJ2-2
TGTGCCAGCAGCTTCGCAGGGGGCCACACCGGGGAGCTGTTTTTT
CASSFAGGHTGELFF
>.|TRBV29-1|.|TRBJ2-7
TGCAACGTTGGATTCGGGTACGAGCAGTACTTC
CNVGFGYEQYF